This TCR beta chain was profiled in a study of spatial heterogeneity in lung cancer. Study-wide results and limits: There were more appearances of ubiquitous expanded tumor TCRs in blood at resection than at follow-up.

This clonotype was seen at least ten times. Its antigen is not identified. A unique molecular identifier was attached to every TCR cDNA molecule. TCRdb reprocessed the 5' RACE reads via MiXCR and lists one record per CDR3 protein. In the table there are 20,000 to 25,000 distinct CDR3 sequences, more than 5% of which are singletons. The CDR3 consists of 14 residues. The trim removed 6 bases at V and 4 bases at J, leaving 7 bases unmatched. Germline lookup yields CDR1 SQVTM and CDR2 ANQGSEA. Stated time point: sample taken at primary tumor resection. This receptor was obtained from a male donor with early-stage non-small cell lung cancer. The specimen comprised PBMCs, sampled at surgery. The V call is TRBV29-1, the J call TRBJ2-3; 10 bases are shared with TRBD1. In DNA form, the CDR3 reads TGCAGCGTGGGGGGGACAGGGGTATCAGATACGCAGTATTTT. Its translation: CSVGGTGVSDTQYF.